The T cell receptor beta chain described here comes from a study of T cells in Graves' hyperthyroidism and ophthalmopathy. Study-level findings and limits: Model-based prediction identified ophthalmopathy a median roughly 5.9 months prior to its onset. Among clonotypes expanded in thyroid above 0.001, most were also found in blood.

V shed 4 bases and J shed 5 bases, with 14 bases lying between them. Per germline, CDR1 SQVTM and CDR2 ANQGSEA. CDR3 length equals 13 residues. For this clonotype: Its target is not known.

Ophthalmopathy cases met thresholds of Clinical Activity Score at least 3, NOSPECS grade at least 4 and duration under 3 months. From RNA transcripts, TCR beta CDR3 regions were amplified. HTBI primers were used for first-round RT-PCR of the TCR CDR3. TCRdb re-derived calls from the multiplex PCR reads in MiXCR, one entry per CDR3 protein. The sample consists of more than 500,000 distinct CDR3 sequences, more than 15% of them appearing once. The TCR originated in a woman aged 25 to 39 with Graves' ophthalmopathy. Sequencing was done on a sample of blood. The chain joins TRBV29-1 to TRBJ1-1; no firm D call. The CDR3 sequence is CSVGVGGRTEAFF. CDR3 sequence (DNA): TGCAGCGTTGGCGTCGGAGGTCGGACTGAAGCTTTCTTT.